The 17 T cell receptor beta chains below were found in one sample sequenced in a study of cytomegalovirus exposure and HLA in healthy donors. Sequencing was performed with immunoSEQ multiplex PCR; in TCRdb, only in-frame clones are kept and a portion is missing. The sample carries 200,000 or so clones, about 90% recorded once. The sample was PBMCs. Receptors were obtained from a woman aged 18-29 years in good health and CMV-seronegative.

This chain links TRBV30 with TRBJ1-1, with TRBD1 identical over 7 bases. Per germline, CDR1 GTSNPN and CDR2 SVGIG (reference sequence). This CDR3 is built from 11 residues. V gave up 4 bases and J gave up 8 bases; unmatched junction bases: 4. For the CDR3, the DNA is TGTGCCTGGAACCAACAGGGGGAAGCTTTCTTT. The encoded protein is CAWNQQGEAFF.

CDR3 in amino acids: CASSLTSGSLSYNEQFF. Written as DNA, the CDR3 is TGTGCCAGCAGTTTAACCAGCGGGAGTCTATCCTACAATGAGCAGTTCTTC. The chain combines TRBV27 with TRBJ2-1; 8 nucleotides agree with TRBD2. The CDR3 contains 17 residues. Trimming removed 2 bases from V and 1 base from J; junction bases left unmatched: 7. Germline loops: CDR1 MNHEY, CDR2 SMNVEV (reference sequence).

The V call is TRBV19, the J call TRBJ1-3; D is undetermined. Trimming pared 4 bases from V and 1 base from J, leaving 5 bases between. The CDR3 is 13 amino acids. Looked up from germline, CDR1 is LNHDA and CDR2 is SQIVND (reference sequence). The CDR3 loop is CASSTLSGNTIYF. DNA of the CDR3: TGTGCCAGTAGTACCCTGTCTGGAAACACCATATATTTT. The full variable domain, in which reference TRBV19 and TRBJ1-3 provide the parts outside the CDR3, is DGGITQSPKYLFRKEGQNVTLSCEQNLNHDAMYWYRQDPGQGLRLIYYSQIVNDFQKGDIAEGYSVSREKKESFPLTVTSAQKNPTAFYLCASSTLSGNTIYFGEGSWLTVV.

The chain recombines TRBV5-1 with TRBJ2-7; 11 bases fit TRBD2. This CDR3 region has 14 residues. The junction had 2 bases not matched to a gene; V was cut back by 4 bases and J by 2 bases. Germline lookup yields CDR1 SGHRS and CDR2 YFSETQ. The CDR3 region has the DNA TGCGCCAGCAGCGCGGGACTAGCGGCCTACGAGCAGTACTTC. This encodes CASSAGLAAYEQYF.

V is TRBV11-3 and J is TRBJ1-2; D is ambiguous. This CDR3 contains 13 residues. The germline V gene has CDR1 SGHNT and CDR2 YENEEA. The V end was cut by 3 bases, the J end by 0 bases, with 5 bases between. CDR3 sequence (DNA): TGTGCCAGCAGCTTTCGGTCTAACTATGGCTACACCTTC. This sequence encodes CASSFRSNYGYTF.

The rearrangement uses TRBV19 and TRBJ2-7, with D perhaps matching TRBD1 (6 bases). V was cut by 6 bases and J by 2 bases, with 17 bases left in between. The CDR3 consists of 15 residues. The germline gives CDR1 LNHDA, CDR2 SQIVND (reference sequence). CDR3 amino acids: CASRVQGNIAYEQYF. CDR3 bases: TGTGCCAGTAGAGTACAGGGAAATATAGCCTACGAGCAGTACTTC.

The chain combines TRBV6-1 with TRBJ2-7; possibly TRBD2 for D (6 bases). Germline V CDR1 and CDR2: MNHNS, SASEGT. The V and J ends lost 0 bases and 0 bases respectively, with 15 bases between them. The CDR3 consists of 17 residues. In DNA form, the CDR3 reads TGTGCCAGCAGTGAAGCGCATGGCGGGGTAAGCTCCTACGAGCAGTACTTC. Its protein is CASSEAHGGVSSYEQYF.

The chain carries TRBV5-6 and TRBJ1-1; D unresolved. Germline lookup yields CDR1 SGHDT and CDR2 YYEEEE. The CDR3 extends over 15 amino acids. Trimming shortened V by 1 base and J by 0 bases, and 10 bases separated the two germline ends. The chain's CDR3 is CASSLFLDMNTEAFF. CDR3 in DNA: TGTGCCAGCAGCTTGTTTTTAGACATGAACACTGAAGCTTTCTTT.

This sequence joins TRBV28 and TRBJ1-2; tentative D call: TRBD1 (5 bases). The V gene lost 6 bases and the J gene lost 8 bases, with 16 bases spanning the gap. Per germline, CDR1 MDHEN and CDR2 SYDVKM. CDR3 length: 13 amino acids. The CDR3 reads CASSQLGRDGYTF. CDR3 DNA: TGTGCCAGCAGCCAGTTGGGGCGAGACGGCTACACCTTC.

The V gene is TRBV10-3, the J gene TRBJ2-7; a possible D gene is TRBD2 (6 bases). The CDR3 has 14 amino acids. Per germline, CDR1 ENHRY and CDR2 SYGVKD. V was pared by 4 bases and J by 2 bases, with 12 bases between. DNA of the CDR3: TGTGCCATCAGTGGGGGAGGCGGTCCCTACGAGCAGTACTTC. Its translation: CAISGGGGPYEQYF.

This clone has a single count. The chain is built from TRBV27 and TRBJ2-1; 8 positions agree with TRBD2. The CDR3 length is 14 residues. Trimming cost V 3 bases and J 5 bases; bases outside gene matches: 3. CDR1 is MNHEY, CDR2 SMNVEV, per germline (reference sequence). CDR3 sequence: CASSFKTSDNEQFF. In nucleotides, the CDR3 is TGTGCCAGCAGTTTTAAGACTAGCGACAATGAGCAGTTCTTC.

This chain links TRBV28 with TRBJ2-7; 9 bases are shared with TRBD1. Germline V CDR1 and CDR2: MDHEN, SYDVKM. After removal of 7 bases from V and 2 bases from J, the junction contained 9 bases not matched to a gene. The CDR3 has 15 residues. Here the CDR3 DNA reads TGTGCCAGCACTAAAGAACAGGGGGCCCCCTACGAGCAGTACTTC. It encodes CASTKEQGAPYEQYF.

J is TRBJ2-5 and V is TRBV27, with 8 nucleotides matching TRBD2. Germline V CDR1 and CDR2: MNHEY, SMNVEV (reference sequence). Trimming cost V 8 bases and J 1 base; bases outside gene matches: 9. The CDR3 runs to 15 residues. The CDR3: CASSTRGGAQETQYF. In nucleotides, the CDR3 is TGTGCCAGCTCTACTCGGGGGGGGGCCCAAGAGACCCAGTACTTC.

This chain connects TRBV29-1 to TRBJ2-1, with a tentative D call TRBD2 (6 bases). Looked up from germline, CDR1 is SQVTM and CDR2 is ANQGSEA. CDR3 length: 14 residues. The ends were cut back, 7 bases at V and 0 bases at J, with 13 bases in the middle. In DNA, the CDR3 is TGCAGCGCTTTAGCGGAAAGCTCCTACAATGAGCAGTTCTTC. As protein: CSALAESSYNEQFF.

This clone was counted once. The CDR3 region has the DNA TGCGCCAGCAGCCAAGTTCTCCTTATAGCGGGAGCATCTGGGGCCAACGTCCTGACTTTC. Protein product: CASSQVLLIAGASGANVLTF. The chain recombines TRBV4-1 with TRBJ2-6; 9 bases match TRBD2. With 1 base clipped from V and 1 base from J, the junction kept 11 bases outside the gene matches. The CDR3 has 20 residues. CDR1 is MGHRA and CDR2 is YSYEKL in the germline V gene.

V gene TRBV9 combines with J gene TRBJ2-7; 7 nucleotides line up with TRBD2. In germline, CDR1 is SGDLS, CDR2 YYNGEE. Trimming cost V 0 bases and J 7 bases; bases outside gene matches: 10. The CDR3 is 15 residues long. The CDR3 sequence is CASSVGREEAGEQYF. CDR3 in DNA: TGTGCCAGCAGCGTAGGCCGGGAGGAGGCTGGGGAGCAGTACTTC. Full variable domain (outside the CDR3, taken from reference TRBV9 and TRBJ2-7): DSGVTQTPKHLITATGQRVTLRCSPRSGDLSVYWYQQSLDQGLQFLIQYYNGEERAKGNILERFSAQQFPDLHSELNLSSLELGDSALYFCASSVGREEAGEQYFGPGTRLTVT.

The chain recombines TRBV27 with TRBJ2-1, with TRBD2 matching over 7 bases. The germline CDR1 and CDR2 sequences are MNHEY and SMNVEV (reference sequence). The CDR3 consists of 17 residues. V trimming: 3 bases; J trimming: 0 bases; junction bases outside the gene matches: 8. The CDR3 is CASSFFLGGSSYNEQFF. The CDR3 DNA is TGTGCCAGCAGTTTTTTCCTGGGCGGGAGCTCCTACAATGAGCAGTTCTTC.